Sequencing of this TCR beta chain was carried out in a study of shared clonotypes between healthy human individuals. Notes on this clone: Other DNA variants within this sample encode the same CDR3.

V dropped 5 bases and J dropped 4; count of bases not matched to a gene: 5. The CDR3 is 14 amino acids. Looked up from germline, CDR1 is SGDLS and CDR2 is YYNGEE. Assay: immunoSEQ multiplex PCR; the TCRdb copy retains only in-frame clones and omits some. The table lists 1.6 million or so clones, around 97% of them singletons. The V and J genes are TRBV9 and TRBJ2-2, with 7 nucleotides matching TRBD1. This TCR derives from a man aged 25 to 40 in good health. The sequenced material came from naive CD4+ T cells sorted from blood. The subset is: CD45RA+ positively selected. CDR3 sequence reads: CASRGTALTGELFF. CDR3 DNA sequence: TGTGCCAGCAGGGGGACAGCTCTCACCGGGGAGCTGTTTTTT.